The 15 T cell receptor beta chains listed next were all sequenced from one sample in a study of blood T cell repertoires in COVID-19. Generated by immunoSEQ multiplex PCR, the TCRdb table keeps only in-frame clones and is missing some. The sample includes a few hundred thousand clones, approximately 92% of them seen just once. Sequencing input: PBMCs or T cells enriched from blood (not recorded which). The receptors were gathered from a man aged 18 to 29 who had recovered from COVID-19.

This chain uses TRBV5-1 with TRBJ1-1; 7 bases align to TRBD1. Germline loops: CDR1 SGHRS, CDR2 YFSETQ. V lost 0 bases and J lost 5; bases outside the gene matches: 7. CDR3 length equals 15 residues. The CDR3 here is CASSLEASGGTEAFF. For the CDR3, the DNA is TGCGCCAGCAGCTTGGAGGCTTCAGGGGGGACTGAAGCTTTCTTT.

V usage is TRBV6-2 or TRBV6-3 and J usage is TRBJ1-2; D perhaps matches TRBD1 (5 bases). The CDR3 is made up of 11 amino acids. V dropped 5 bases and J dropped 8 bases, with 9 bases sitting between them. CDR1 MNHEY and CDR2 SVGEGT come from the germline V gene. This CDR3 is CASSQGRGYTF. The DNA of the CDR3 is TGTGCCAGCAGTCAGGGAAGGGGCTACACCTTC.

The J gene is TRBJ2-3, the V gene TRBV11-2, with a tentative D call TRBD2 (5 bases). This CDR3 is built from 15 residues. V gave up 0 bases and J gave up 4 bases, with 11 bases separating them. Per germline, CDR1 SGHAT and CDR2 FQNNGV. The DNA for the CDR3 is TGTGCCAGCAGCTTAGATAACGCGGGCTCAGATACGCAGTATTTT. Amino acid sequence: CASSLDNAGSDTQYF.

The V gene is TRBV18, the J gene TRBJ2-1, with 7 positions matching TRBD2. The germline CDR1 and CDR2 sequences are KGHSH and LQKENI. V lost 2 bases, J lost 5 bases, and 6 bases stayed unmatched. This CDR3 comprises 15 residues. Written as DNA, the CDR3 is TGTGCCAGCTCACCATGGGGGGGAAAAAACAATGAGCAGTTCTTC. Translated: CASSPWGGKNNEQFF.

This clone was detected a few times. This chain links TRBV1 with TRBJ2-2; TRBD1, the table's D call, was not compared with the DNA. TRBV1 is a recognized pseudogene. This CDR3 has 18 residues. The CDR3: CTSSPPERDRGQAGELFF. CDR3 bases: TGCACCAGCAGCCCCCCAGAGAGGGACAGGGGGCAGGCCGGGGAGCTGTTTTTT.

The rearrangement uses TRBV11-2 and TRBJ2-7, with D maybe TRBD1 (6 bases). Trimming cost V 5 bases and J 2 bases, with 16 bases left between them. The CDR3 consists of 15 residues. Germline CDR1 and CDR2: SGHAT and FQNNGV. The CDR3 sequence is CASSGPGTNPYEQYF. The CDR3 region has the DNA TGTGCCAGCAGCGGCCCCGGGACAAATCCCTACGAGCAGTACTTC.

The chain uses TRBV28 and TRBJ2-1; 15 bases align to TRBD2. This CDR3 has 15 residues. Germline CDR1 and CDR2: MDHEN and SYDVKM. J lost 7 bases, V lost 4 bases, and 2 bases had no gene match. This CDR3 is CASSSGLAGGNEQFF. In nucleotides, the CDR3 is TGTGCCAGCAGTTCAGGACTAGCGGGAGGGAATGAGCAGTTCTTC. The whole variable domain, remainder taken from reference TRBV28 and TRBJ2-1, is DVKVTQSSRYLVKRTGEKVFLECVQDMDHENMFWYRQDPGLGLRLIYFSYDVKMKEKGDIPEGYSVSREKKERFSLILESASTNQTSMYLCASSSGLAGGNEQFFGPGTRLTVL.

V and J are TRBV28 and TRBJ2-7, with 8 bases that match TRBD1. This CDR3 spans 13 amino acids. Unmatched junction bases numbered 5, after V lost 8 bases and J lost 2 bases. In germline, CDR1 is MDHEN, CDR2 SYDVKM. The CDR3 nucleotides are TGTGCCAGCGTCGGACAGGGAGCCTACGAGCAGTACTTC. Its translation is CASVGQGAYEQYF. Full variable domain (rest looked up from reference TRBV28 and TRBJ2-7): DVKVTQSSRYLVKRTGEKVFLECVQDMDHENMFWYRQDPGLGLRLIYFSYDVKMKEKGDIPEGYSVSREKKERFSLILESASTNQTSMYLCASVGQGAYEQYFGPGTRLTVT.

The V call is TRBV19, the J call TRBJ1-2; 10 positions match TRBD1. The V gene end was trimmed by 3 bases and the J gene end by 6 bases; junction bases not matched to a gene: 4. Per germline, CDR1 LNHDA and CDR2 SQIVND (reference sequence). The CDR3 is 14 amino acids. The CDR3 nucleotides are TGTGCCAGTAGTATCCTAGACAGGGGGCATGGCTACACCTTC. This gives the protein CASSILDRGHGYTF.

The chain joins TRBV7-8 to TRBJ1-6; perhaps TRBD1 as D (6 bases). Germline CDR1 and CDR2: SGHVS and FQNEAQ. This CDR3 region has 16 residues. V dropped 5 bases and J dropped 9 bases, with 20 bases sitting between them. The CDR3 region is CASSRERTGFRSPLHF. DNA of the CDR3: TGTGCCAGCAGCCGCGAAAGAACAGGGTTCCGTTCACCCCTCCACTTT. The full variable domain, its missing parts supplied by reference TRBV7-8 and TRBJ1-6, is GAGVSQSPRYKVAKRGQDVALRCDPISGHVSLFWYQQALGQGPEFLTYFQNEAQLDKSGLPSDRFFAERPEGSVSTLKIQRTQQEDSAVYLCASSRERTGFRSPLHFGNGTRLTVT.

This chain uses TRBV10-3 with TRBJ2-1; D not resolved. The CDR3 covers 16 residues. Germline-derived CDR1 and CDR2 are ENHRY and SYGVKD. Trimming shortened V by 6 bases and J by 2 bases, and 17 bases separated the two germline ends. Written as DNA, the CDR3 is TGTGCCATCAGCCGCGGCATCCGCGGAACCTACAATGAGCAGTTCTTC. As protein: CAISRGIRGTYNEQFF.

This clone appeared once. The CDR3 spells CASSYSGIAGGYEQYF. The CDR3 DNA sequence: TGTGCCAGCAGTTACTCGGGGATAGCGGGGGGCTACGAGCAGTACTTC. The chain joins TRBV6-5 to TRBJ2-7; 10 bases are a match to TRBD2. The germline V gene encodes CDR1 MNHEY and CDR2 SVGAGI. The CDR3 contains 16 residues. V was clipped by 0 bases and J by 3 bases; unmatched bases: 5.

This clone was found a few times. This chain connects TRBV6-5 to TRBJ1-5, with D uncertain. Germline loops: CDR1 MNHEY, CDR2 SVGAGI. V lost 0 bases to trimming and J lost 5 bases, with 11 bases between them. The CDR3 is 15 residues long. CDR3 region: CASSYSAGGDQPQHF. CDR3 sequence (DNA): TGTGCCAGCAGTTACTCGGCTGGAGGCGATCAGCCCCAGCATTTT.

The chain couples TRBV11-2 to TRBJ2-2, with 8 bases aligning to TRBD1. V dropped 2 bases and J dropped 2; count of bases not matched to a gene: 7. The CDR3 totals 17 residues. Germline CDR1 and CDR2: SGHAT and FQNNGV. The CDR3 reads CASSLMAGQANTGELFF. Here the CDR3 DNA reads TGTGCCAGCAGCTTAATGGCGGGACAGGCCAACACCGGGGAGCTGTTTTTT.

This clone was recorded only once. The V and J genes are TRBV15 and TRBJ2-4; 13 nucleotides match TRBD2. CDR1 LNHNV and CDR2 YYDKDF come from the germline V gene (reference sequence). The length of the CDR3 is 19 residues. Germline trimming cut 2 bases from V and 0 bases from J; bases unmatched to any gene: 7. Here the CDR3 DNA reads TGTGCCACCAGCAGAACCGGGACTAGCGGGAACCTAGCCAAAAACATTCAGTACTTC. Translating it yields CATSRTGTSGNLAKNIQYF.